A single sample gave rise to the 4 T cell receptor beta chains below, sequenced in a study of blood T cells in healthy people across ages. The authors ran a second PCR of about 6 to 11 cycles using a sample-barcoded 5' primer and a J-beta primer mix. TCRdb ran MiXCR on the 5' RACE reads and lists one entry per CDR3 protein. This table has 800,000 to 950,000 distinct CDR3 sequences, just under 30% appearing once. The sample also formed part of further work on T cells of mothers and their children.

Sequencing was carried out using blood. All receptors derive from a woman aged 40-49 years in good health.

In its sample, this clonotype was seen many times. The chain is built from TRBV20-1 and TRBJ2-3; maybe TRBD2 (6 bases). CDR1 and CDR2 (germline): DFQATT, SNEGSKA (reference sequence). Between the trimmed V and J ends, which lost 4 bases and 0 bases, there was a span of 8 bases. This CDR3 spans 13 amino acids. CDR3 loop: CSATRDSTDTQYF. The CDR3 region has the DNA TGCAGTGCTACGCGGGACAGCACAGATACGCAGTATTTT.

There are a few counts of this clonotype. The CDR3 loop reads CASSPGIAEAFF. The DNA of the CDR3 is TGTGCCAGCAGCCCCGGGATCGCTGAAGCTTTCTTT. The chain links TRBV28 to TRBJ1-1, with unresolved D. V dropped 6 bases and J dropped 6 bases, with 11 bases sitting between them. Germline V gene data show CDR1 as MDHEN and CDR2 as SYDVKM. The CDR3 loop spans 12 amino acids.

J is TRBJ2-5 and V is TRBV4-3, with TRBD2 identical over 11 bases. The J call may be faulty, since TRBJ2-4 better matches the DNA end. The CDR3 spans 18 residues. CDR1 and CDR2 (germline): LGHNA, YSLEER. The CDR3 nucleotides are TGCGCCAGCAGCCCTTCTTTGACTAGCGGGGCAGCCAAAAACATTCAGTACTTC. The encoded protein is CASSPSLTSGAAKNIQYF.

This clonotype was detected a few times. The V and J genes are TRBV7-2 and TRBJ2-5; 8 bases are a match to TRBD1. Losses at the gene ends were 1 base for V and 5 bases for J; bases not matched to a gene: 6. Germline-derived CDR1 and CDR2 are SGHTA and FQGNSA. The CDR3 extends over 15 amino acids. The CDR3 is CASSLGNRGSETQYF. The CDR3 DNA reads TGTGCCAGCAGCTTAGGAAACAGGGGGTCGGAGACCCAGTACTTC.